A single sample is the source of the 23 T cell receptor beta chains below, sequenced in a study of blood T cell repertoires in COVID-19. Assay used: immunoSEQ multiplex PCR; TCRdb lists only in-frame clones, some missing. The sample consists of over 200,000 clones, about 85% of them appearing once. Sequencing was done on a sample of peripheral blood. The receptors stem from a woman aged 18-29 years who had recovered from COVID-19.

This sequence joins TRBV4-3 and TRBJ1-1; D remains unclear. V was shortened by 4 bases and J by 3 bases, with 9 bases between the two germline ends. The CDR3 covers 13 residues. Germline CDR1 is LGHNA and CDR2 is YSLEER. Here the CDR3 reads CASSPDTYTEAFF. The CDR3 bases are TGCGCCAGCAGCCCCGACACCTACACTGAAGCTTTCTTT.

The J gene is TRBJ2-7, the V gene TRBV18; 10 nucleotides match TRBD1. The junction had 5 bases not matched to a gene; V was cut back by 4 bases and J by 5 bases. The CDR3 is made up of 14 amino acids. Germline V CDR1 and CDR2: KGHSH, LQKENI. CDR3 sequence reads: CASSLSGTGDEQYF. In DNA, the CDR3 is TGTGCCAGCTCACTATCCGGGACAGGGGACGAGCAGTACTTC.

The chain employs TRBV5-1 and TRBJ2-2, with 12 bases that match TRBD2. The CDR3 is made up of 15 amino acids. The V and J ends lost 4 bases and 6 bases, in that order; junction bases with no gene match: 4. CDR1 and CDR2 (germline): SGHRS, YFSETQ. The CDR3 coding sequence is TGCGCCAGCAGCCCCCTAGCGGGAGGGCCCGGGGAGCTGTTTTTT. Its protein product is CASSPLAGGPGELFF.

The chain recombines TRBV6-5 with TRBJ1-3, with D unresolved. V gave up 2 bases and J gave up 0 bases, with 5 bases separating them. From germline, CDR1 is MNHEY and CDR2 SVGAGI. CDR3 length: 14 amino acids. For the CDR3, the DNA is TGTGCCAGCAGTTACACAGACTCTGGAAACACCATATATTTT. It codes for CASSYTDSGNTIYF.

This rearrangement joins TRBV2 to TRBJ1-2; 10 bases fit TRBD1. Per the germline V gene, CDR1 is SNHLY and CDR2 is FYNNEI. The trim removed 5 bases at V and 0 bases at J, leaving 3 bases unmatched. The CDR3 totals 15 residues. The CDR3 nucleotides are TGTGCCAGCAGTCGGGGACAGGGGCCTAACTATGGCTACACCTTC. Protein sequence: CASSRGQGPNYGYTF.

The chain is built from TRBV11-2 and TRBJ1-1; D possibly corresponds to TRBD1 (5 bases). The germline V gene encodes CDR1 SGHAT and CDR2 FQNNGV. This CDR3 contains 13 residues. Trimming stripped 5 bases from V and 11 bases from J, with 18 bases between. The CDR3 nucleotides are TGTGCCAGCAGCACGATCCAGGGTTACGGGGCTTTCTTT. As protein: CASSTIQGYGAFF.

The chain is built from TRBV30 and TRBJ1-1; 7 bases map to TRBD1. Germline V CDR1 and CDR2: GTSNPN, SVGIG (reference sequence). Trimming took 5 bases from V and 3 from J; bases not matched to a gene: 6. CDR3 length: 13 amino acids. The CDR3 reads CAWFAGGYTEAFF. The CDR3, as DNA: TGTGCCTGGTTTGCAGGGGGGTACACTGAAGCTTTCTTT.

V usage is TRBV2 and J usage is TRBJ2-7; 7 positions match TRBD1. This CDR3 region has 14 residues. The V segment lost 6 bases and the J segment 3 bases; nucleotides outside the gene matches: 8. Germline CDR1 reads SNHLY; CDR2 reads FYNNEI. CDR3 sequence reads: CASRRTGRIYEQYF. The CDR3 DNA reads as TGTGCCAGCAGAAGGACAGGACGAATCTACGAGCAGTACTTC.

The chain recombines TRBV5-6 with TRBJ2-1; D not resolved. V lost 3 bases and J lost 12, with 13 bases in between. Germline V gene data show CDR1 as SGHDT and CDR2 as YYEEEE. The CDR3 runs 12 residues. CDR3: CASSSSSLAQFF. DNA for the CDR3: TGTGCCAGCAGCTCTTCCTCACTTGCGCAGTTCTTC. The variable domain in full, with the rest retrieved from reference TRBV5-6 and TRBJ2-1, is DAGVTQSPTHLIKTRGQQVTLRCSPKSGHDTVSWYQQALGQGPQFIFQYYEEEERQRGNFPDRFSGHQFPNYSSELNVNALLLGDSALYLCASSSSSLAQFFGPGTRLTVL.

This chain uses TRBV19 with TRBJ2-5; D may be TRBD1 (7 bases). Germline V lookup: CDR1 LNHDA, CDR2 SQIVND (reference sequence). V lost 4 bases and J 4 bases, leaving 13 bases between the germline ends. This CDR3 has 14 residues. CDR3 in amino acids: CASSNRQGGETQYF. The CDR3 bases are TGTGCCAGTAGTAACCGACAGGGAGGAGAGACCCAGTACTTC.

A remark on this clone: This sample includes further DNA sequences coding for the same CDR3. This chain links TRBV6-5 with TRBJ1-1, with D uncertain. Germline V gene sequence: CDR1 MNHEY, CDR2 SVGAGI. Trimming pared 6 bases from V and 2 bases from J, leaving 10 bases between. The CDR3 length is 13 residues. The CDR3 region has the DNA TGTGCCAGCAGCCTTACAGTTAACACTGAAGCTTTCTTT. It is translated as CASSLTVNTEAFF.

The rearrangement links TRBV9 to TRBJ1-2; possible D gene TRBD1, 5 bases. CDR1 and CDR2 (germline): SGDLS, YYNGEE. The CDR3 is made up of 13 amino acids. The V end lost 6 bases, the J end lost 5 bases, and 14 bases lay between the germline ends. The CDR3 protein is CASTSGGGYGYTF. CDR3 coding DNA: TGTGCCAGCACTTCAGGCGGGGGGTATGGCTACACCTTC. The full variable domain, completed using reference TRBV9 and TRBJ1-2, is DSGVTQTPKHLITATGQRVTLRCSPRSGDLSVYWYQQSLDQGLQFLIQYYNGEERAKGNILERFSAQQFPDLHSELNLSSLELGDSALYFCASTSGGGYGYTFGSGTRLTVV.

The chain links TRBV4-3 to TRBJ1-2, with D perhaps matching TRBD1 (5 bases). The CDR3 has 15 amino acids. V shed 0 bases and J shed 2 bases, with 10 bases lying between them. Germline CDR1 is LGHNA and CDR2 is YSLEER. The CDR3 DNA follows: TGCGCCAGCAGCCAAGATAGTTCAGGGAACTATGGCTACACCTTC. Translated, it gives CASSQDSSGNYGYTF.

The rearrangement uses TRBV9 and TRBJ1-1, with a weak D call TRBD1 (6 bases). This CDR3 spans 12 amino acids. Per germline, CDR1 SGDLS and CDR2 YYNGEE. V was shortened by 4 bases and J by 10 bases, with 14 bases between the two germline ends. This CDR3 reads CASSTQSGVAFF. The CDR3 nucleotides read TGTGCCAGCAGCACCCAATCAGGGGTAGCTTTCTTT.

This sequence joins TRBV6-4 and TRBJ2-1; possible D gene TRBD1, 5 bases. V lost 5 bases and J lost 0, with 11 bases in between. The CDR3 contains 15 residues. CDR1 is MRHNA, CDR2 SNTAGT, per germline. In DNA form, the CDR3 reads TGTGCCAGCAGTAAACAGGAGAGCTCCTACAATGAGCAGTTCTTC. Protein: CASSKQESSYNEQFF.

This sequence joins TRBV12-3 or TRBV12-4 and TRBJ1-3, with a possible D match to TRBD1 (5 bases). V lost 9 bases and J lost 0, with 9 bases in between. The CDR3 loop spans 13 amino acids. CDR3 amino acids: CASDRPSGNTIYF. The CDR3 coding sequence is TGTGCCAGTGACAGACCCTCTGGAAACACCATATATTTT.

The V call is TRBV4-3, the J call TRBJ1-2; no clear D gene. Trimming pared 0 bases from V and 7 bases from J, leaving 12 bases between. Germline values: CDR1 LGHNA, CDR2 YSLEER. CDR3 length: 14 amino acids. The CDR3 loop reads CASSQDRQELGYTF. CDR3 bases: TGCGCCAGCAGCCAAGATAGGCAGGAACTTGGCTACACCTTC.

The genes are TRBV6-1 and TRBJ1-6; D not certain. This CDR3 region has 15 residues. The ends were cut back, 1 base at V and 7 bases at J, with 11 bases in the middle. Germline V CDR1 and CDR2: MNHNS, SASEGT. This CDR3 reads CASSEGRVRNSPLHF. CDR3 sequence (DNA): TGTGCCAGCAGTGAAGGGCGGGTGCGGAATTCACCCCTCCACTTT.

The V gene is TRBV19, the J gene TRBJ2-1; TRBD2 matches at 8 bases. The J segment lost 5 bases and the V segment lost 4 bases, leaving 4 bases of the junction unmatched. CDR1 LNHDA and CDR2 SQIVND come from the germline V gene (reference sequence). The CDR3 has 14 residues. DNA of the CDR3: TGTGCCAGTAGTACCACTAGCGGCAACAATGAGCAGTTCTTC. Translation gives CASSTTSGNNEQFF.

The J gene is TRBJ1-2, the V gene TRBV12-3 or TRBV12-4; D not certain. The V gene lost 3 bases and the J gene lost 8 bases, with 10 bases spanning the gap. The CDR3 is 12 amino acids. This CDR3 reads CASSFGGGGYTF. DNA for the CDR3: TGTGCCAGCAGTTTTGGTGGAGGAGGCTACACCTTC.

The rearrangement joins TRBV9 to TRBJ2-1, with D perhaps TRBD1 (5 bases). Germline V gene lookup returns CDR1 SGDLS and CDR2 YYNGEE. The V end was cut by 5 bases, the J end by 2 bases, with 8 bases between. This CDR3 has 13 residues. CDR3 loop: CASSGAAYNEQFF. For the CDR3, the DNA is TGTGCCAGCAGTGGGGCCGCCTACAATGAGCAGTTCTTC.

This chain links TRBV6-2 or TRBV6-3 with TRBJ1-6, with 7 bases lining up with TRBD1. The CDR3 contains 18 residues. V lost 2 bases to trimming and J lost 9 bases; unmatched junction nucleotides: 16. Per the germline V gene, CDR1 is MNHEY and CDR2 is SVGEGT. CDR3 DNA: TGTGCCAGCAGTTACCTACAGGGGATGGTTTCGGTTGGTTCACCCCTCCACTTT. Translating it yields CASSYLQGMVSVGSPLHF.

This clone is judged medium-sized. The chain employs TRBV6-4 and TRBJ2-1; D is undetermined. Deletions cut 4 bases from V and 8 bases from J, with 12 bases between. The CDR3 length is 13 residues. Germline V gene data show CDR1 as MRHNA and CDR2 as SNTAGT. CDR3 nucleotides: TGTGCCAGCAGTGTGAGTATAGAGGATGAGCAGTTCTTC. This encodes CASSVSIEDEQFF.